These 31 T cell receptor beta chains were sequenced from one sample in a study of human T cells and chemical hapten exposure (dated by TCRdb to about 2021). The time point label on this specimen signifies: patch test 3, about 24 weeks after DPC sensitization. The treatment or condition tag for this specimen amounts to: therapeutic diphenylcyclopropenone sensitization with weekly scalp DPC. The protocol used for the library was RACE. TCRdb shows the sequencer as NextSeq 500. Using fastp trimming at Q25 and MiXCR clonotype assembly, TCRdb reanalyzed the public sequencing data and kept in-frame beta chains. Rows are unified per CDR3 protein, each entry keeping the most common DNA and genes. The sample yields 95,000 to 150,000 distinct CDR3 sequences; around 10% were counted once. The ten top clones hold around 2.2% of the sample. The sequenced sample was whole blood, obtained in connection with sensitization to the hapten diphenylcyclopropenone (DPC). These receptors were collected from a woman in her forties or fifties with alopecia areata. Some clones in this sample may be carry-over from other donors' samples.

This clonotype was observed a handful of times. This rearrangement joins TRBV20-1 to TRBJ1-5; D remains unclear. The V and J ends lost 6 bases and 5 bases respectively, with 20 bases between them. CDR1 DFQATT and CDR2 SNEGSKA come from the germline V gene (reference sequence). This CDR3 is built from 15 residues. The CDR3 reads CSARRGRVLDQPQHF. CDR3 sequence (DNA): TGCAGTGCCCGTCGAGGACGGGTGTTAGATCAGCCCCAGCATTTT.

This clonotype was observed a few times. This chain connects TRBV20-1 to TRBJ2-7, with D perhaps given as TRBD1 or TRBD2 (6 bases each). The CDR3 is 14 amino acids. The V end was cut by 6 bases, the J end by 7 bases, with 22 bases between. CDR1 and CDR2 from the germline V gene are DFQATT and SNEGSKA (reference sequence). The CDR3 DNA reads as TGCAGTGCAAGGGAGAGGAGGGGGATAACGGAGCAGTACTTC. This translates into CSARERRGITEQYF.

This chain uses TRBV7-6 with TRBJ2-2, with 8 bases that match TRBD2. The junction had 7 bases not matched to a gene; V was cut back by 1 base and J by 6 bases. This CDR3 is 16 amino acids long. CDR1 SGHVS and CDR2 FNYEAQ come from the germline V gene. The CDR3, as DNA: TGTGCCAGCAGCTTAGAAGAAACTAGCGGAGCCGGGGAGCTGTTTTTT. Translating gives CASSLEETSGAGELFF.

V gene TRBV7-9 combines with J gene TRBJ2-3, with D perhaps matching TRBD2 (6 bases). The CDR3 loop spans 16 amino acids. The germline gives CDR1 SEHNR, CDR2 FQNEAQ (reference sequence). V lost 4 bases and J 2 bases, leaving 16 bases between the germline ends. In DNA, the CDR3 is TGTGCCAGCAGCTCCCCCAGGACTATACCCACAGATACGCAGTATTTT. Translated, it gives CASSSPRTIPTDTQYF.

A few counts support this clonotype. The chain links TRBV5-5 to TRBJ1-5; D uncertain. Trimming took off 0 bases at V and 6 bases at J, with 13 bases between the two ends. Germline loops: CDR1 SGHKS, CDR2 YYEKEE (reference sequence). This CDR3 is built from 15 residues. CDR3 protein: CASSLDARSGQPQHF. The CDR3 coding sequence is TGTGCCAGCAGCTTGGATGCGAGGAGTGGTCAGCCCCAGCATTTT.

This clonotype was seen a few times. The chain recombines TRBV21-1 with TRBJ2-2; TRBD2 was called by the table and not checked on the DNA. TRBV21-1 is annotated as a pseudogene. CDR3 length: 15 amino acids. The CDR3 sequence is CASSSGGADTGELFF. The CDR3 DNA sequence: TGTGCCAGCAGCAGCGGGGGGGCCGACACCGGGGAGCTGTTTTTT.

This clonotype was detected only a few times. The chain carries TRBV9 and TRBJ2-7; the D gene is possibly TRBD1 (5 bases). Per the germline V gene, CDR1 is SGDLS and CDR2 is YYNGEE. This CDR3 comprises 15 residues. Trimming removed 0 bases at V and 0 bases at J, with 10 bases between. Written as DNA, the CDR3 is TGTGCCAGCAGCGTAGCGTGGACAAGCTCCTACGAGCAGTACTTC. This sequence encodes CASSVAWTSSYEQYF.

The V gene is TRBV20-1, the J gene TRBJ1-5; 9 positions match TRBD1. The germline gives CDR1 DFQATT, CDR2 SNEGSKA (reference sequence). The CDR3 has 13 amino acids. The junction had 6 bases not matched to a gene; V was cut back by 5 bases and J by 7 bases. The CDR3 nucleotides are TGCAGTGCTCCACAGGGGGCGAAACAGCCCCAGCATTTT. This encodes CSAPQGAKQPQHF.

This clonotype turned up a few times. The DNA of the CDR3 is TGTGCCAGCAGCTTCGCCGGGACTAGGAGGGAGACCCAGTACTTC. Its translation: CASSFAGTRRETQYF. The rearrangement joins TRBV13 to TRBJ2-5, with 8 bases identical to TRBD2. The V segment lost 3 bases and the J segment 5 bases; nucleotides outside the gene matches: 8. Germline V lookup: CDR1 PRHDT, CDR2 FYEKMQ (reference sequence). The CDR3 is 15 amino acids.

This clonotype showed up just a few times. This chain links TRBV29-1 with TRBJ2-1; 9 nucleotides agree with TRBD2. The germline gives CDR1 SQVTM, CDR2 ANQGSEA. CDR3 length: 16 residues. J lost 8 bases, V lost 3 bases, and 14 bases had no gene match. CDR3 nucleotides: TGCAGCGTTGAGACGGTCTCTAAGCTAGCGGGATATGAGCAGTTCTTC. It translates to CSVETVSKLAGYEQFF.

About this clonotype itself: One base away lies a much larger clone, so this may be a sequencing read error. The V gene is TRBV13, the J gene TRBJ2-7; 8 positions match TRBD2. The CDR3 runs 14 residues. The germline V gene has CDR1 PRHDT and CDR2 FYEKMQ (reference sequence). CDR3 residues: CDSRGAAGADEQYF. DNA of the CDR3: TGTGACAGCCGGGGAGCAGCGGGGGCGGACGAGCAGTACTTC.

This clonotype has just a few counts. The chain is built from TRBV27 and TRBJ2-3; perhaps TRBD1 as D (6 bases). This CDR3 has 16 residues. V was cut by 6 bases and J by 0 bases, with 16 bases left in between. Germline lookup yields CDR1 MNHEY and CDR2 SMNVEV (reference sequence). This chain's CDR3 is CASRLTGISSTDTQYF. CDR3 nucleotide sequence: TGTGCCAGCAGGCTCACAGGGATCTCTAGCACAGATACGCAGTATTTT.

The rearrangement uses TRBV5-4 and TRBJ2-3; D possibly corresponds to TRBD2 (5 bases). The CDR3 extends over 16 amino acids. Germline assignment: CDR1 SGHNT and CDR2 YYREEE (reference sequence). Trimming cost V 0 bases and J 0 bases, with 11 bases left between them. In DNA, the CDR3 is TGTGCCAGCAGCTTGGCCCTAGCCTTAAGCACAGATACGCAGTATTTT. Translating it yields CASSLALALSTDTQYF.

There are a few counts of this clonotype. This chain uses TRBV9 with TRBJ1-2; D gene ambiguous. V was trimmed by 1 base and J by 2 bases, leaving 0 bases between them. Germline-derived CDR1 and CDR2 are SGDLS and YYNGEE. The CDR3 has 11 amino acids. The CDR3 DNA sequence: TGTGCCAGCAGCGTAAACTATGGCTACACCTTC. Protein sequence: CASSVNYGYTF.

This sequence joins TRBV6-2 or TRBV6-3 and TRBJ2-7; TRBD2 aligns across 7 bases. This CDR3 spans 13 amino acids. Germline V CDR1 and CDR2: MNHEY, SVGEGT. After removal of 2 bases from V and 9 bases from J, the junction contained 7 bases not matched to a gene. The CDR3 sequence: CASSYETSTRQYF. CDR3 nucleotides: TGTGCCAGCAGTTACGAGACTAGCACCCGGCAGTACTTC.

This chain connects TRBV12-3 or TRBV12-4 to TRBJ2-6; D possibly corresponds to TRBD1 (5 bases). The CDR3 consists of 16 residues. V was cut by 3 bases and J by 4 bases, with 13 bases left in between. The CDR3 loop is CASSLSPGSGANVLTF. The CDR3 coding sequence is TGTGCCAGCAGTTTGTCTCCAGGGTCAGGGGCCAACGTCCTGACTTTC.

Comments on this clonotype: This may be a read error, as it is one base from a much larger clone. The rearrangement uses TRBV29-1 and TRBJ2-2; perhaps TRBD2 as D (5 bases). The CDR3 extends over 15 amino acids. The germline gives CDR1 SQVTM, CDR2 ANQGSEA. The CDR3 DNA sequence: TGCAACGTTGAAGTGCGGGCCTCGAACACCGGGGAGCTGTTTTTT. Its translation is CNVEVRASNTGELFF.

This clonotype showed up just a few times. The DNA of the CDR3 is TGTGCCAGCAGTAGAAGACTAGCGGGGGACCTCACAGATACGCAGTATTTT. Translating it yields CASSRRLAGDLTDTQYF. V and J are TRBV28 and TRBJ2-3; 12 bases agree with TRBD2. This CDR3 contains 17 residues. The ends lost 5 bases at V and 2 bases at J; junction bases unmatched: 8. CDR1 and CDR2 from the germline V gene are MDHEN and SYDVKM.

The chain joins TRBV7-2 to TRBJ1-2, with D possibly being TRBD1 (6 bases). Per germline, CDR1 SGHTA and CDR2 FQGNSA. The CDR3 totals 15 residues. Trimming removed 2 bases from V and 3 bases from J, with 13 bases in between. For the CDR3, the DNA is TGTGCCAGCAGCTTAAACGCAGGGGCTGACTATGGCTACACCTTC. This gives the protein CASSLNAGADYGYTF.

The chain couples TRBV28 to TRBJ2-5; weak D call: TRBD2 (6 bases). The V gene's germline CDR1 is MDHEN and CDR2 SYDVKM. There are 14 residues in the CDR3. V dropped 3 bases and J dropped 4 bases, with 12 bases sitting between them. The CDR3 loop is CASSFPGEAETQYF. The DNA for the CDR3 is TGTGCCAGCAGTTTCCCGGGAGAGGCAGAGACCCAGTACTTC.

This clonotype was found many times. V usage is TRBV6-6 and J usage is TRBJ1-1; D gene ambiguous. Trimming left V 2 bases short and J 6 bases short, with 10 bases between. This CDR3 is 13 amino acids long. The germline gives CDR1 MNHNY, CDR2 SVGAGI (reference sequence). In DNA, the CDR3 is TGTGCCAGCAGTTACGAAGTAGGTCCTGAAGCTTTCTTT. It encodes CASSYEVGPEAFF.

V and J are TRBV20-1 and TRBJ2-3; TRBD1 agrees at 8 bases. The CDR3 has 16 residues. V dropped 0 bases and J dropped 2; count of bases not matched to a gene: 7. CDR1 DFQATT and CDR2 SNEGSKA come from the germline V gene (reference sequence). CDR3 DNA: TGCAGTGCTAGAGATATCAGGGGGCAGAACACAGATACGCAGTATTTT. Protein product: CSARDIRGQNTDTQYF.

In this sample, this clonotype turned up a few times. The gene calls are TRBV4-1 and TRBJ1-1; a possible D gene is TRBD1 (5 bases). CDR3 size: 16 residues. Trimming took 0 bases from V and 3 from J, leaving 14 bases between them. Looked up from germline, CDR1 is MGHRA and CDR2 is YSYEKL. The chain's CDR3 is CASSQERGSEYTEAFF. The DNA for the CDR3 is TGCGCCAGCAGCCAAGAAAGGGGTTCTGAATACACTGAAGCTTTCTTT.

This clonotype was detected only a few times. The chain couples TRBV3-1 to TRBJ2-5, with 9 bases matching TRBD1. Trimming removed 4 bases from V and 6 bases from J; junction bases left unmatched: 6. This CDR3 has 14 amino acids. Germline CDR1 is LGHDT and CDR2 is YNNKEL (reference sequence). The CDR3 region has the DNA TGTGCCAGCAGCCCCGGGACAGGGAGACAGACCCAGTACTTC. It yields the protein CASSPGTGRQTQYF.

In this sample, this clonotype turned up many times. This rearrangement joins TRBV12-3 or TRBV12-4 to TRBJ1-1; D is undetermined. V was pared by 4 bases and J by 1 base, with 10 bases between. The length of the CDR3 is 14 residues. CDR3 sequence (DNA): TGTGCCAGCAGTTCGACCCCCGCGAACACTGAAGCTTTCTTT. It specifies CASSSTPANTEAFF.

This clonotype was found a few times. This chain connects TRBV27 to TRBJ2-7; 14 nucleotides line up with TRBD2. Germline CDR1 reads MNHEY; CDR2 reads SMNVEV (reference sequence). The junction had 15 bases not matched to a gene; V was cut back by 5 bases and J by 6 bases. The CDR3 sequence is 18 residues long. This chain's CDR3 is CASSEGLAGAGVVSEQYF. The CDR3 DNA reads TGTGCCAGCAGTGAGGGACTAGCGGGGGCCGGGGTCGTCTCCGAGCAGTACTTC.

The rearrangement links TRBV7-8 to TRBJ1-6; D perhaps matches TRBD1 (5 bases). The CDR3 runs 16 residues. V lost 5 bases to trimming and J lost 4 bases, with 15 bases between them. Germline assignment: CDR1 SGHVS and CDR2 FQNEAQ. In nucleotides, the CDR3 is TGTGCCAGCAGCAAAAACAGGCCCCCTTATAATTCACCCCTCCACTTT. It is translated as CASSKNRPPYNSPLHF.

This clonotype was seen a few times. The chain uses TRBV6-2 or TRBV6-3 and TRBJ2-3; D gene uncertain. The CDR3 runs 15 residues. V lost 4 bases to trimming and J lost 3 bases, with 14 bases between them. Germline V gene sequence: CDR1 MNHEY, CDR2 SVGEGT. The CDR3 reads CASSLATLGTDTQYF. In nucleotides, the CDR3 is TGTGCCAGCAGTTTGGCAACCCTCGGAACAGATACGCAGTATTTT.

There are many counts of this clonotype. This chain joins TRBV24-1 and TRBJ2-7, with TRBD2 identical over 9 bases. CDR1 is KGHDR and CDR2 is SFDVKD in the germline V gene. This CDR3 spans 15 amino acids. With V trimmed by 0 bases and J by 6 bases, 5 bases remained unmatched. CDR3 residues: CATSDLGGRASEQYF. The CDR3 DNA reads TGTGCCACCAGTGATTTGGGCGGGAGGGCCAGCGAGCAGTACTTC.

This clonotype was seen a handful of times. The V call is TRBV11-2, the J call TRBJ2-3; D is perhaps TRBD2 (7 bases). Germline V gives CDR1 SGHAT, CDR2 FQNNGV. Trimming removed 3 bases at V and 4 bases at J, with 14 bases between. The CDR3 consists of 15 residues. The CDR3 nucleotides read TGTGCCAGCAGCTTTGGGGGGGGGGCATCAGATACGCAGTATTTT. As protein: CASSFGGGASDTQYF.

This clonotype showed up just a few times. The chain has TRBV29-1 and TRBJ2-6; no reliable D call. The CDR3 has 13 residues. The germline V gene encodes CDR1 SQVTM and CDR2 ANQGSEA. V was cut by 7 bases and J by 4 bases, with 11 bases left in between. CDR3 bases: TGCAGCGCCTACCTTTTGGGGGCCAACGTCCTGACTTTC. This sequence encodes CSAYLLGANVLTF.